This TCR beta chain was identified in a study of T cell changes during pregnancy in multiple sclerosis. Per germline, CDR1 SGHKS and CDR2 YYEKEE (reference sequence). The CDR3 spans 13 residues. Deletions cut 5 bases from V and 7 bases from J, with 15 bases between. Repertoires were generated with immunoSEQ multiplex PCR, while TCRdb's copy carries only in-frame clones and drops some. The sample yields under 45,000 clones, roughly nine tenths seen once. The TCR sequence derives from a female donor with multiple sclerosis, enrolled in a pregnancy study. Here the sequenced sample was CD4+ T cells from peripheral blood mononuclear cells, taken in the first trimester of pregnancy. The rearrangement uses TRBV5-5 and TRBJ1-2, with no clear D. The CDR3 DNA sequence: TGTGCCAGCAGACAGCGGGTTGGCGGTGGCTACACCTTC. Encoded protein: CASRQRVGGGYTF.